These 23 T cell receptor beta chains were all obtained from the same sample, sequenced in a study of T-cell reconstitution after alpha-beta-depleted transplantation in children. Unique molecular identifiers featured in how the TCRbeta library was prepared. TCRdb analysed the PCR reads with MiXCR anew, one entry per CDR3 protein. The sample lists about 540,000 distinct CDR3 sequences; roughly 30% were seen once. The sequencing here drew on PBMCs, taken before TCRalphabeta/CD19-depleted stem cell transplant. These receptors all come from a boy in the first two years of life with Wiskott-Aldrich syndrome, due to receive a stem cell transplant.

This clonotype was counted only a few times. The chain joins TRBV5-1 to TRBJ2-4; unclear D gene. The CDR3 is made up of 14 amino acids. Deletions cut 0 bases from V and 1 base from J, with 5 bases between. Germline assignment: CDR1 SGHRS and CDR2 YFSETQ. The DNA of the CDR3 is TGCGCCAGCAGCTTGGCTTCGGCCAAAAACATTCAGTACTTC. Translating it yields CASSLASAKNIQYF.

The chain employs TRBV7-9 and TRBJ2-5, with D unresolved. CDR1 and CDR2 from the germline V gene are SEHNR and FQNEAQ (reference sequence). The CDR3 totals 13 residues. The germline V and J ends were trimmed by 2 bases and 2 bases, with 6 bases remaining between them. CDR3 loop: CASSLSAQETQYF. CDR3 in DNA: TGTGCCAGCAGCTTATCAGCTCAAGAGACCCAGTACTTC. Together with reference TRBV7-9 and TRBJ2-5, the CDR3 gives the full variable domain: DTGVSQNPRHKITKRGQNVTFRCDPISEHNRLYWYRQTLGQGPEFLTYFQNEAQLEKSRLLSDRFSAERPKGSFSTLEIQRTEQGDSAMYLCASSLSAQETQYFGPGTRLLVL.

This clonotype was seen repeatedly, ten times or more. This chain links TRBV5-5 with TRBJ2-5; D is uncertain. Per germline, CDR1 SGHKS and CDR2 YYEKEE (reference sequence). The CDR3 is 16 amino acids. V was shortened by 2 bases and J by 1 base, with 15 bases between the two germline ends. In DNA, the CDR3 is TGTGCCAGCAGCTTAACGGGCGCCACAATCCAAGAGACCCAGTACTTC. Translated: CASSLTGATIQETQYF.

This chain links TRBV5-1 with TRBJ2-1, with D perhaps matching TRBD2 (6 bases). There are 17 residues in the CDR3. Trimming took off 1 base at V and 8 bases at J, with 22 bases between the two ends. Germline CDR1 reads SGHRS; CDR2 reads YFSETQ. In DNA form, the CDR3 reads TGCGCCAGCAGCTTGTTCGTCGGCTCTGACGGGAGCGATGAGCAGTTCTTC. Translated: CASSLFVGSDGSDEQFF.

This clonotype has more than one count but fewer than ten. The chain combines TRBV10-2 with TRBJ1-3, with 8 bases fitting TRBD1. The V segment lost 7 bases and the J segment 2 bases; nucleotides outside the gene matches: 1. This CDR3 comprises 13 residues. CDR1 WSHSY and CDR2 SAAADI come from the germline V gene. In DNA, the CDR3 is TGCGCCAGCAAACAGGGGGCTGGAAACACCATATATTTT. Protein sequence: CASKQGAGNTIYF.

This clonotype came up once. The CDR3 sequence: CSVEAGQEYF. The CDR3 DNA reads as TGCAGCGTTGAAGCAGGGCAAGAGTACTTC. The rearrangement uses TRBV29-1 and TRBJ2-4; perhaps TRBD1 as D (5 bases). From germline, CDR1 is SQVTM and CDR2 ANQGSEA. The ends were cut back, 1 base at V and 14 bases at J, with 9 bases in the middle. The CDR3 has 10 amino acids. The entire variable domain, with the rest obtained from reference TRBV29-1 and TRBJ2-4, is as follows: SAVISQKPSRDICQRGTSLTIQCQVDSQVTMMFWYRQQPGQSLTLIATANQGSEATYESGFVIDKFPISRPNLTFSTLTVSNMSPEDSSIYLCSVEAGQEYFGAGTRLSVL.

The V gene is TRBV14, the J gene TRBJ1-1; 7 nucleotides match TRBD1. The junction had 2 bases not matched to a gene; V was cut back by 3 bases and J by 1 base. CDR3 length equals 14 residues. CDR1 is SGHDN, CDR2 FVKESK, per germline. The CDR3 sequence is CASSQRTGNTEAFF. The CDR3 nucleotides read TGTGCCAGCAGCCAGAGGACAGGGAACACTGAAGCTTTCTTT.

V gene TRBV7-2 combines with J gene TRBJ2-1; TRBD2 matches at 7 bases. This CDR3 comprises 13 residues. V trimming: 8 bases; J trimming: 6 bases; junction bases outside the gene matches: 7. Germline values: CDR1 SGHTA, CDR2 FQGNSA. The CDR3 DNA sequence: TGTGCCAGCGGCAGAAGCGGGACCAATGAGCAGTTCTTC. Its protein is CASGRSGTNEQFF. Full variable domain (remainder filled in from reference TRBV7-2 and TRBJ2-1): GAGVSQSPSNKVTEKGKDVELRCDPISGHTALYWYRQSLGQGLEFLIYFQGNSAPDKSGLPSDRFSAERTGGSVSTLTIQRTQQEDSAVYLCASGRSGTNEQFFGPGTRLTVL.

In nucleotides, the CDR3 is TGTGCCAGCAGTATACAGGGACTAGCGCGGGCAGATACGCAGTATTTT. Residues: CASSIQGLARADTQYF. This sequence joins TRBV27 and TRBJ2-3; TRBD2 agrees at 10 bases. With V trimmed by 5 bases and J by 4 bases, 9 bases remained unmatched. Germline CDR1 MNHEY, CDR2 SMNVEV (reference sequence). The CDR3 is 16 amino acids.

The J gene is TRBJ2-2, the V gene TRBV12-3 or TRBV12-4; the D is unclear. V lost 8 bases and J 1 base, leaving 8 bases between the germline ends. This CDR3 has 13 amino acids. Written as DNA, the CDR3 is TGTGCCAGCGCCCGTAGGAACACCGGGGAGCTGTTTTTT. It yields the protein CASARRNTGELFF.

A few counts support this clonotype. This sequence joins TRBV10-3 and TRBJ1-4; no clear D. The germline V gene has CDR1 ENHRY and CDR2 SYGVKD. Trimming cost V 4 bases and J 0 bases, with 3 bases left between them. The CDR3 runs to 13 residues. CDR3 DNA: TGTGCCATCAGTGCAGCAACTAATGAAAAACTGTTTTTT. Protein: CAISAATNEKLFF.

This clonotype has only a few counts. This chain joins TRBV7-9 and TRBJ1-1, with D uncertain. This CDR3 contains 15 residues. V lost 2 bases to trimming and J lost 2 bases, with 12 bases between them. Germline values: CDR1 SEHNR, CDR2 FQNEAQ (reference sequence). The CDR3, as DNA: TGTGCCAGCAGCTTATGGGTGGGCTCTAACACTGAAGCTTTCTTT. It codes for CASSLWVGSNTEAFF. The whole variable domain, filled in from reference TRBV7-9 and TRBJ1-1, reads DTGVSQNPRHKITKRGQNVTFRCDPISEHNRLYWYRQTLGQGPEFLTYFQNEAQLEKSRLLSDRFSAERPKGSFSTLEIQRTEQGDSAMYLCASSLWVGSNTEAFFGQGTRLTVV.

A word on this clonotype: Because it lacks the conserved phenylalanine or tryptophan at the end, this CDR3 is likely a read error. The chain is built from TRBV11-2 and TRBJ2-1; TRBD2 agrees at 8 bases. Losses at the gene ends were 0 bases for V and 7 bases for J; bases not matched to a gene: 8. The CDR3 runs to 16 residues. Germline lookup yields CDR1 SGHAT and CDR2 FQNNGV. In DNA, the CDR3 is TGTGCCAGCAGCTTAGAGAGGGTAGCGGGAAGGAATGAGCAGTTCTTG. The encoded protein is CASSLERVAGRNEQFL.

The chain employs TRBV30 and TRBJ2-7, with D perhaps assigned TRBD1 or TRBD2 (5 bases each). The CDR3 sequence is 14 residues long. The germline V and J ends were trimmed by 4 bases and 2 bases, with 15 bases remaining between them. CDR1 GTSNPN and CDR2 SVGIG come from the germline V gene (reference sequence). The CDR3 DNA reads TGTGCCTGGACACTCCCAGGGAGAACCTACGAGCAGTACTTC. Translating gives CAWTLPGRTYEQYF.

This clonotype was counted a few times. The chain uses TRBV20-1 and TRBJ2-7, with TRBD1 matching 9 bases. Germline CDR1 is DFQATT and CDR2 is SNEGSKA (reference sequence). The length of the CDR3 is 14 residues. Losses at the gene ends were 6 bases for V and 3 bases for J; bases not matched to a gene: 9. In DNA form, the CDR3 reads TGCAGTGCCGAGAGGGGACAGGGATTCTACGAGCAGTACTTC. Translated, it gives CSAERGQGFYEQYF.

This chain joins TRBV4-1 and TRBJ2-3, with D perhaps matching TRBD2 (6 bases). This CDR3 has 13 amino acids. In germline, CDR1 is MGHRA, CDR2 YSYEKL. The V end lost 0 bases, the J end lost 15 bases, and 16 bases lay between the germline ends. The CDR3 DNA reads as TGCGCCAGCAGCCAAGATTGGAGGGGCCGCGGATATTTT. Amino acids: CASSQDWRGRGYF.

The rearrangement joins TRBV20-1 to TRBJ2-5; D is possibly TRBD1 (6 bases). This CDR3 region has 17 residues. V shed 4 bases and J shed 5 bases, with 26 bases lying between them. Germline CDR1 reads DFQATT; CDR2 reads SNEGSKA (reference sequence). The DNA of the CDR3 is TGCAGTGCTACCCAAATTAAGGCTAGCAGGGGCGCGGAGACCCAGTACTTC. It encodes CSATQIKASRGAETQYF.

V and J are TRBV7-2 and TRBJ2-1; 11 bases line up with TRBD2. There are 16 residues in the CDR3. Germline V lookup: CDR1 SGHTA, CDR2 FQGNSA. V lost 5 bases and J lost 5; bases outside the gene matches: 8. CDR3 in DNA: TGTGCCAGCAGCATAAAGGGGACTAGCGGTAACAATGAGCAGTTCTTC. Protein: CASSIKGTSGNNEQFF.

J is TRBJ2-1 and V is TRBV5-4, with D uncertain. The CDR3 loop spans 13 amino acids. The V and J ends lost 2 bases and 9 bases respectively, with 12 bases between them. The V gene's germline CDR1 is SGHNT and CDR2 YYREEE (reference sequence). Here the CDR3 reads CASSFAPGVEQFF. CDR3 bases: TGTGCCAGCAGCTTTGCCCCCGGCGTTGAGCAGTTCTTC.

This clonotype appeared a few times. The chain couples TRBV3-1 to TRBJ1-1; D not certain. The CDR3 extends over 14 amino acids. The V end was cut by 1 base, the J end by 1 base, with 7 bases between. Per the germline V gene, CDR1 is LGHDT and CDR2 is YNNKEL (reference sequence). CDR3 DNA: TGTGCCAGCAGCCAAGTAGGGTCGAACACTGAAGCTTTCTTT. It codes for CASSQVGSNTEAFF.

The chain uses TRBV5-1 and TRBJ1-1; no firm D call. The germline gives CDR1 SGHRS, CDR2 YFSETQ. V was trimmed by 2 bases and J by 4 bases, leaving 12 bases between them. The CDR3 extends over 14 amino acids. CDR3 region: CASSFTGLGTEAFF. CDR3 DNA sequence: TGCGCCAGCAGCTTCACGGGCTTGGGCACTGAAGCTTTCTTT.

This chain uses TRBV20-1 with TRBJ2-1, with 14 bases lining up with TRBD2. The CDR3 extends over 14 amino acids. V shed 6 bases, J shed 8 bases, and the junction held 6 bases outside the gene matches. Per germline, CDR1 DFQATT and CDR2 SNEGSKA (reference sequence). CDR3 in amino acids: CSARLAGGFDEQFF. CDR3 DNA: TGCAGTGCGAGACTAGCGGGAGGGTTTGATGAGCAGTTCTTC.

This clonotype has a handful of counts. The chain joins TRBV20-1 to TRBJ1-3, with TRBD1 matching over 7 bases. This CDR3 region has 16 residues. Germline CDR1 reads DFQATT; CDR2 reads SNEGSKA (reference sequence). Germline trimming cut 0 bases from V and 4 bases from J; bases unmatched to any gene: 9. For the CDR3, the DNA is TGCAGTGCTAGAGATTCTACGACAGGGCCGGGAAACACCATATATTTT. Protein sequence: CSARDSTTGPGNTIYF.